The 31 T cell receptor beta chains in this list originate from one sample, sequenced in a study of tumor and adjacent non-tumor tissue in lung cancer. TCRbeta libraries were built with three rounds of nested PCR, modified from ARM-PCR. Each CDR3 protein gets one entry after TCRdb re-called the multiplex PCR reads with MiXCR. The sample gives around 70,000 distinct CDR3 sequences, just under 60% of which show up once; around 20% is in the top ten. The template was RNA from unsorted bulk tissue. Sequences were obtained from lung tumor tissue. The source is a middle-aged man with non-small cell lung cancer.

Ten or more counts support this clonotype. V is TRBV12-3 or TRBV12-4 and J is TRBJ1-2; possibly TRBD1 for D (6 bases). This CDR3 is 14 amino acids long. V dropped 0 bases and J dropped 5 bases, with 10 bases sitting between them. This chain's CDR3 is CASSLALTGYGYTF. Written as DNA, the CDR3 is TGTGCCAGCAGTTTAGCCCTAACAGGGTATGGCTACACCTTC.

A note on this clonotype: One end of the junction varies from germline; a read error may be responsible. The rearrangement links TRBV4-1 to TRBJ1-5, with D perhaps matching TRBD1 (5 bases). The CDR3 spans 15 residues. The V gene's germline CDR1 is MGHRA and CDR2 YSYEKL. The CDR3 coding sequence is TGCGTCAGCAGCCTCGGCGGGGGTGCTGATCAGCCCCAGCATTTT. Amino acids: CVSSLGGGADQPQHF.

On this clonotype itself: Germline is not matched at one junction end, which may reflect a read error. As DNA, the CDR3 is TGTGCCAGCAACCCAGCCGGCAGGGGTCGGAGCTCCTACGATCAGTACTTC. This sequence encodes CASNPAGRGRSSYDQYF. The chain joins TRBV11-1 to TRBJ2-7, with a weak D call TRBD1 (6 bases). CDR1 is SGHAT and CDR2 is FQDESV in the germline V gene (reference sequence). The CDR3 is 17 amino acids.

This clonotype was seen repeatedly, ten times or more. CDR3 sequence reads: CASSYGIGETQYF. The CDR3 DNA reads as TGTGCCAGCAGTTACGGGATCGGGGAGACCCAGTACTTC. The chain uses TRBV6-5 and TRBJ2-5; D not resolved. Per the germline V gene, CDR1 is MNHEY and CDR2 is SVGAGI. This CDR3 region has 13 residues. V lost 2 bases, J lost 5 bases, and 9 bases lay in between.

To note about this clonotype: A read error may produce the germline difference seen at one junction end. This rearrangement joins TRBV12-3 or TRBV12-4 to TRBJ2-2; D possibly corresponds to TRBD2 (6 bases). CDR3 length: 17 amino acids. The CDR3 DNA reads as TGTGCCAGCAGTTCCTCAGGACTAAGCGGCAGCACCCGGGAGCTGTTTTTT. Protein product: CASSSSGLSGSTRELFF.

Comment on this clonotype: Given a much more abundant clone one base away, this may be a read error. The chain combines TRBV29-1 with TRBJ2-3; D is possibly TRBD2 (5 bases). CDR1 SQVTM and CDR2 ANQGSEA come from the germline V gene. The CDR3 is 17 amino acids. CDR3 bases: TGCAGCGTTGAAGGGTTATCGGCGGGCCCACCCCAAGATATGCAGTATTTT. Translation: CSVEGLSAGPPQDMQYF.

The rearrangement joins TRBV4-1 to TRBJ1-6; a weak D match, TRBD1 (5 bases). The CDR3 has 15 amino acids. The germline gives CDR1 MGHRA, CDR2 YSYEKL. Trimming pared 6 bases from V and 7 bases from J, leaving 16 bases between. The CDR3 nucleotides are TGCGCCAGCAGTTTAGGGACGATAATAAATTCACCCCTCCACTTT. Translating it yields CASSLGTIINSPLHF.

The V gene is TRBV7-9, the J gene TRBJ2-5, with D maybe TRBD2 (6 bases). V dropped 2 bases and J dropped 5 bases, with 12 bases sitting between them. The V gene's germline CDR1 is SEHNR and CDR2 FQNEAQ (reference sequence). The CDR3 length is 14 residues. In DNA form, the CDR3 reads TGTGCCAGCAGCTTATCGGAGGGCGGGGAGACCCAGTACTTC. This gives the protein CASSLSEGGETQYF.

Turning to this clonotype: One end of the junction fails to match germline, which may point to a read error. The J gene is TRBJ2-1, the V gene TRBV11-1; 7 bases line up with TRBD2. Germline V gene sequence: CDR1 SGHAT, CDR2 FQDESV (reference sequence). The CDR3 length is 15 residues. Written as DNA, the CDR3 is TGTGCCAGCAACTCAATTAGCGGGTCCTACAGTGAGCAGTTCTTC. This translates into CASNSISGSYSEQFF. The whole variable domain, remainder taken from reference TRBV11-1 and TRBJ2-1, is EAEVAQSPRYKITEKSQAVAFWCDPISGHATLYWYRQILGQGPELLVQFQDESVVDDSQLPKDRFSAERLKGVDSTLKIQPAELGDSAMYLCASNSISGSYSEQFFGPGTRLTVL.

Worth noting for this clonotype: A junction boundary mismatches the germline segment, possibly from a read error. The chain carries TRBV4-1 and TRBJ2-1, with 12 bases aligning to TRBD2. The germline CDR1 and CDR2 sequences are MGHRA and YSYEKL. This CDR3 spans 16 amino acids. The DNA for the CDR3 is TGCACCAGCAGCCCAATTACTAGCGGGAGGAACAATGAGCAGTTCTTT. Amino acids: CTSSPITSGRNNEQFF.

On this clonotype: One junction end disagrees with the germline gene, perhaps due to a read error. The chain carries TRBV6-6 and TRBJ1-6; no definite D call. In germline, CDR1 is MNHNY, CDR2 SVGAGI (reference sequence). The length of the CDR3 is 17 residues. The CDR3 DNA follows: TGTGCCACAAGTTACGATGAGACGAGCTCCTATAATTCACCCATCCACTTT. This sequence encodes CATSYDETSSYNSPIHF.

In regard to this clonotype: A much larger clonotype is one base distant, so this may be a read error. V usage is TRBV6-2 or TRBV6-3 and J usage is TRBJ2-1; weak D call: TRBD1 (5 bases). Germline assignment: CDR1 MNHEY and CDR2 SVGEGT. The CDR3 contains 15 residues. The CDR3 loop is CACSLSSDMDNEQFF. CDR3 DNA sequence: TGTGCCTGCAGTCTTTCCTCGGACATGGACAATGAGCAGTTCTTC.

This rearrangement joins TRBV6-5 to TRBJ2-3; no firm D call. V was cut by 2 bases and J by 3 bases, with 9 bases left in between. CDR3 length: 14 amino acids. Germline lookup yields CDR1 MNHEY and CDR2 SVGAGI. The CDR3 nucleotides read TGTGCCAGCAGTTACGTGATAGAGACAGATACGCAGTATTTT. Translation gives CASSYVIETDTQYF.

This clonotype was seen many times. This chain joins TRBV6-5 and TRBJ2-7, with D possibly TRBD1 on 5 matching bases. V was clipped by 6 bases and J by 0 bases, with 15 bases between them. The CDR3 totals 15 residues. Germline lookup yields CDR1 MNHEY and CDR2 SVGAGI. CDR3 in DNA: TGTGCCAGCAGCGTCATCAAGGGGAACTCCTACGAGCAGTACTTC. This encodes CASSVIKGNSYEQYF.

This clonotype was seen more than once but under ten times. The V call is TRBV5-1, the J call TRBJ2-7; 10 bases match TRBD1. Germline trimming cut 3 bases from V and 6 bases from J; bases unmatched to any gene: 9. Germline V lookup: CDR1 SGHRS, CDR2 YFSETQ. The CDR3 has 15 amino acids. The CDR3 loop reads CASSSSGQGGTEQYF. CDR3 DNA: TGCGCCAGCAGCTCCTCCGGACAGGGGGGAACCGAGCAGTACTTC.

In nucleotides, the CDR3 is TGCGCCAGCAGCTTGCAGACAGGGGGCTATCAGCCCCAGCATTTT. As protein: CASSLQTGGYQPQHF. The chain employs TRBV5-1 and TRBJ1-5; TRBD1 agrees at 10 bases. This CDR3 comprises 15 residues. The trim removed 1 base at V and 5 bases at J, leaving 3 bases unmatched. Germline V gene data show CDR1 as SGHRS and CDR2 as YFSETQ.

With regard to this clonotype: At one end, the junction sequence differs from germline, possibly due to a read error. This chain joins TRBV6-6 and TRBJ2-3; maybe TRBD1 (6 bases). Germline CDR1 MNHNY, CDR2 SVGAGI (reference sequence). The CDR3 extends over 13 amino acids. The CDR3 sequence is CVSNRDGTDMQYF. The CDR3 DNA reads as TGTGTCAGCAACAGGGATGGTACAGATATGCAGTATTTT.

With regard to this clonotype: The junction shows a germline mismatch at one end, possibly a read error. The V gene is TRBV10-2, the J gene TRBJ2-2, with a weak D call TRBD2 (5 bases). Germline values: CDR1 WSHSY, CDR2 SAAADI. The length of the CDR3 is 13 residues. CDR3 region: CASSKIVDGEPFF. The CDR3 DNA follows: TGCGCCAGCAGTAAGATCGTTGATGGGGAGCCGTTTTTT.

As concerns this clonotype: One junction end does not reproduce the germline sequence, and a read error may be involved. The chain combines TRBV6-5 with TRBJ2-1; D gene uncertain. CDR1 and CDR2 from the germline V gene are MNHEY and SVGAGI. This CDR3 has 19 residues. CDR3: CASSYSRSLGRSPYNEEFF. DNA for the CDR3: TGTGCCAGCAGTTACTCGAGAAGTTTAGGCAGGTCCCCCTACAATGAGGAGTTCTTC.

About this clonotype itself: At one end, the junction sequence differs from germline, possibly due to a read error. This chain uses TRBV2 with TRBJ2-1; 15 bases agree with TRBD2. The germline V gene encodes CDR1 SNHLY and CDR2 FYNNEI. The length of the CDR3 is 18 residues. CDR3 amino acids: CASSRFGTSGGPGDDQFF. The CDR3 nucleotides read TGTGCCAGCAGTCGATTTGGGACTAGCGGGGGGCCTGGGGATGATCAGTTCTTC.

The rearrangement uses TRBV29-1 and TRBJ2-7, with 8 nucleotides matching TRBD1. Germline V gene lookup returns CDR1 SQVTM and CDR2 ANQGSEA. CDR3 length: 13 residues. The CDR3 coding sequence is TGCAACGCCATGACAGGGGTAATCTACGAGCAGTACTTC. It specifies CNAMTGVIYEQYF.

On this clonotype: One end of the junction does not line up with germline, which may come from a read error. The V call is TRBV11-3, the J call TRBJ2-2; D is perhaps TRBD2 (5 bases). CDR1 is SGHNT, CDR2 YENEEA, per germline. This CDR3 contains 14 residues. CDR3 residues: CASSPNTRAGELFF. CDR3 DNA: TGTGCCAGCAGCCCCAACACGCGGGCCGGGGAGCTCTTTTTT.

This clonotype was seen at least ten times. The chain is built from TRBV6-6 and TRBJ2-3; D call uncertain. V was pared by 7 bases and J by 1 base, with 12 bases between. From germline, CDR1 is MNHNY and CDR2 SVGAGI (reference sequence). CDR3 length equals 14 residues. CDR3 in amino acids: CASTPGSRTDTQYF. The CDR3 nucleotides read TGTGCCAGCACCCCCGGCAGCCGCACAGATACGCAGTATTTT.

This clonotype was observed many times. This chain's CDR3 is CASIAPGLDTQYF. CDR3 nucleotides: TGCGCCAGCATCGCACCGGGACTAGACACGCAGTATTTT. The chain uses TRBV10-2 and TRBJ2-3; 8 nucleotides line up with TRBD2. This CDR3 comprises 13 residues. Germline CDR1 and CDR2: WSHSY and SAAADI. V dropped 7 bases and J dropped 9; count of bases not matched to a gene: 9.

The rearrangement links TRBV4-1 to TRBJ1-1; D may be TRBD1 (5 bases). Germline CDR1 MGHRA, CDR2 YSYEKL. CDR3 size: 15 residues. V was trimmed by 8 bases and J by 0 bases, leaving 16 bases between them. CDR3 nucleotides: TGCGCCAGCCAACTGGCCACAGGCATGAACACTGAAGCTTTCTTT. Its translation: CASQLATGMNTEAFF.

This clonotype was counted at least ten times. This chain joins TRBV12-3 or TRBV12-4 and TRBJ1-1; D remains ambiguous. This CDR3 is built from 14 residues. V lost 3 bases to trimming and J lost 0 bases, with 8 bases between them. This CDR3 reads CASSFGNMNTEAFF. CDR3 nucleotides: TGTGCCAGCAGTTTTGGGAACATGAACACTGAAGCTTTCTTT.

Comments on this clonotype: At one end the junction does not follow the germline gene, possibly because of a read error. V usage is TRBV11-2 and J usage is TRBJ1-1; D ambiguous. The CDR3 extends over 13 amino acids. The germline gives CDR1 SGHAT, CDR2 FQNNGV. For the CDR3, the DNA is TGTGCCAGCTTTAGGGTGAGAAACACAGAAGCTTTCTTT. Amino acids: CASFRVRNTEAFF.

This clonotype was recorded at least ten times. The V and J genes are TRBV19 and TRBJ1-5; 9 bases agree with TRBD1. Losses at the gene ends were 4 bases for V and 4 bases for J; bases not matched to a gene: 5. Germline CDR1 and CDR2: LNHDA and SQIVND (reference sequence). CDR3 length equals 15 residues. In DNA form, the CDR3 reads TGTGCCAGTAGTAGGCACGGACAGGGGAATCAGCCCCAGCATTTT. This gives the protein CASSRHGQGNQPQHF.

The V gene is TRBV20-1, the J gene TRBJ2-7; TRBD2 might be the D (5 bases). This CDR3 is 13 amino acids long. From germline, CDR1 is DFQATT and CDR2 SNEGSKA (reference sequence). Trimming shortened V by 8 bases and J by 4 bases, and 18 bases separated the two germline ends. The CDR3 sequence: CSSLGGLVYEQYF. In DNA, the CDR3 is TGCAGTTCCCTGGGCGGGTTGGTATACGAGCAGTACTTC.

This clonotype has more than one count but fewer than ten. A much bigger clone sits one base away, suggesting this may be a read error. V and J are TRBV5-1 and TRBJ2-3, with 7 bases lining up with TRBD1. This CDR3 contains 14 residues. Per germline, CDR1 SGHRS and CDR2 YFSETQ. Written as DNA, the CDR3 is TGCGCCAGCAGCTTGGCCGACAGGGCTGATACGCACTATTTT. Residues: CASSLADRADTHYF.

The sample holds a few counts of this clonotype. The rearrangement joins TRBV7-9 to TRBJ2-7; no clear D gene. V lost 8 bases to trimming and J lost 8 bases, with 10 bases between them. The CDR3 consists of 10 residues. Germline CDR1 reads SEHNR; CDR2 reads FQNEAQ (reference sequence). The CDR3 loop reads CASGTPQQYF. CDR3 DNA sequence: TGTGCCAGCGGAACACCTCAGCAGTACTTC.